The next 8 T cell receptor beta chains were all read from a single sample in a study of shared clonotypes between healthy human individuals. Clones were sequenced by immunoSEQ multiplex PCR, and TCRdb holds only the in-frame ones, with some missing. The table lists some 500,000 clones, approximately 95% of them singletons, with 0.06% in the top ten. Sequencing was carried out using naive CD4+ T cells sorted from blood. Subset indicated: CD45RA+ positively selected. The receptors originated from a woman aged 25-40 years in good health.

CDR3 sequence reads: CASSGIKARTDTQYF. CDR3 bases: TGTGCCAGCAGTGGTATAAAGGCGCGAACAGATACGCAGTATTTT. The chain has TRBV6-1 and TRBJ2-3, with D unclear. CDR3 length: 15 residues. Germline CDR1 MNHNS, CDR2 SASEGT. V was clipped by 4 bases and J by 3 bases, with 14 bases between them.

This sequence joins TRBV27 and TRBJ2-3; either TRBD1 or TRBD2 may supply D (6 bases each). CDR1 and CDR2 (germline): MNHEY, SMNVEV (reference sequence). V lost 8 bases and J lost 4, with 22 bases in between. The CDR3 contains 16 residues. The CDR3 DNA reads TGTGCCAGCTATTCCCCGGGGGCAGGGAGGCCAGATACGCAGTATTTT. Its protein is CASYSPGAGRPDTQYF.

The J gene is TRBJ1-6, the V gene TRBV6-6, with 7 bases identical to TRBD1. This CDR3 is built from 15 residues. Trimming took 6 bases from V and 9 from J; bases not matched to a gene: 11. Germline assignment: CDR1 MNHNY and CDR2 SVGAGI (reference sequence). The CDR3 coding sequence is TGTGCCAGCAGCCCCAACAGGGGTATAATTTCACCCCTCCACTTT. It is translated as CASSPNRGIISPLHF.

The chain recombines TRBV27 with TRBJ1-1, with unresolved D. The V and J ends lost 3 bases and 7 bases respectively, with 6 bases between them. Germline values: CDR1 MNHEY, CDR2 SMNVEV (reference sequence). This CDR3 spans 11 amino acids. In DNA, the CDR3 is TGTGCCAGCAGTTTCCCAAGTGAAGCTTTCTTT. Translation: CASSFPSEAFF.

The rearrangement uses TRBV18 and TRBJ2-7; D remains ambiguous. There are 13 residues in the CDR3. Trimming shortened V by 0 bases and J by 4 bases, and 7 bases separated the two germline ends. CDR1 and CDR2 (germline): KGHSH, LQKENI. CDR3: CASSPPLLYEQYF. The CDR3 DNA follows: TGTGCCAGCTCACCACCGCTATTATACGAGCAGTACTTC.

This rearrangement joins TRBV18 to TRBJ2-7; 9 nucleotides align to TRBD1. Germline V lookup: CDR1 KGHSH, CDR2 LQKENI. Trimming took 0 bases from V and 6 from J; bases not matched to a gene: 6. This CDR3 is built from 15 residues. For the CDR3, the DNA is TGTGCCAGCTCACCACCGATGGGACAGGGCGGCGAGCAGTACTTC. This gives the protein CASSPPMGQGGEQYF.

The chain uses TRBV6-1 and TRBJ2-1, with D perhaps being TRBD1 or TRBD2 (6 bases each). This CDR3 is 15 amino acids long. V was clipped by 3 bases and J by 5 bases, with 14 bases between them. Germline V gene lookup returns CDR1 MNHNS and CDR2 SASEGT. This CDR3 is CASSDGGTHNNEQFF. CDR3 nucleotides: TGTGCCAGCAGTGATGGGGGGACACACAACAATGAGCAGTTCTTC.

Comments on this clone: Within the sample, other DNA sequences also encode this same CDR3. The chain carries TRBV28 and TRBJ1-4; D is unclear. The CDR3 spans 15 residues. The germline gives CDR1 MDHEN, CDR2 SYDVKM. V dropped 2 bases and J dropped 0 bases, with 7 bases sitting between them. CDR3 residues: CASSLSGATNEKLFF. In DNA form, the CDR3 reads TGTGCCAGCAGTTTAAGTGGTGCAACTAATGAAAAACTGTTTTTT.